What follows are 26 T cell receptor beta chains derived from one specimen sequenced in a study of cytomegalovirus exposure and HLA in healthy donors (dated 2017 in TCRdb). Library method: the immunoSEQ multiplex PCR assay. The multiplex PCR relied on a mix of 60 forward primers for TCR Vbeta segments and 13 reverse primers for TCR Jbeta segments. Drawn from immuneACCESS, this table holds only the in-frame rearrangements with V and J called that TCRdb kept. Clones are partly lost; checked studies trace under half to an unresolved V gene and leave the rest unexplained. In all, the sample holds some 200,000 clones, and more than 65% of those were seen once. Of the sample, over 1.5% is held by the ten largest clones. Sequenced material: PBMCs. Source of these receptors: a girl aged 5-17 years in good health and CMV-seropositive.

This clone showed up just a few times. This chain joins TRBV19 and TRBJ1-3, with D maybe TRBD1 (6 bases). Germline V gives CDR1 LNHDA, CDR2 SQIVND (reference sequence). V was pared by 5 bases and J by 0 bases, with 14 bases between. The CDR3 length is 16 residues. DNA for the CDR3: TGTGCCAGTAGTCTAAAGGGGGGGAACTCTGGAAACACCATATATTTT. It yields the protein CASSLKGGNSGNTIYF.

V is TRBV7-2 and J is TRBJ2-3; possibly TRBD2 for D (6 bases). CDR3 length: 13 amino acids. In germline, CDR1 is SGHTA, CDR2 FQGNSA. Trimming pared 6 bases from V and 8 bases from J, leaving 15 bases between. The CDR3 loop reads CASSLGVGGTQYF. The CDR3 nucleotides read TGTGCCAGCAGTCTCGGGGTGGGGGGTACGCAGTATTTT. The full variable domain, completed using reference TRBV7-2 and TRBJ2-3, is GAGVSQSPSNKVTEKGKDVELRCDPISGHTALYWYRQSLGQGLEFLIYFQGNSAPDKSGLPSDRFSAERTGGSVSTLTIQRTQQEDSAVYLCASSLGVGGTQYFGPGTRLTVL.

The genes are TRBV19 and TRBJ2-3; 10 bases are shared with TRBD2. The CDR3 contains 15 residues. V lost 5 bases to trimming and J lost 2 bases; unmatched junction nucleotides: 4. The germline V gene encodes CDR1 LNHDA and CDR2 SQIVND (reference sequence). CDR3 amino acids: CASSPSGGDTDTQYF. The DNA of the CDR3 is TGTGCCAGTAGTCCTAGCGGGGGCGACACAGATACGCAGTATTTT.

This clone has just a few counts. DNA of the CDR3: TGTGCCAGCAGCTGGGACAGAGCCTACGAGCAGTACTTC. Translation: CASSWDRAYEQYF. The chain is built from TRBV25-1 and TRBJ2-7; 7 bases align to TRBD1. V lost 6 bases to trimming and J lost 2 bases; unmatched junction nucleotides: 4. Germline assignment: CDR1 MGHDK and CDR2 SYGVNS. CDR3 length: 13 residues.

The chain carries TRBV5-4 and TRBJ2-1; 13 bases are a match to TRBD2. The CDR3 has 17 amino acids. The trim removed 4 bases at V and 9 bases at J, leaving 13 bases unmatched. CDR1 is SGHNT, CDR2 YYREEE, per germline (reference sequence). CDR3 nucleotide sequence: TGTGCCAGCAGCCCGGGGACTAGCGGGGCCCCGGCGGGTGAGCAGTTCTTC. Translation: CASSPGTSGAPAGEQFF.

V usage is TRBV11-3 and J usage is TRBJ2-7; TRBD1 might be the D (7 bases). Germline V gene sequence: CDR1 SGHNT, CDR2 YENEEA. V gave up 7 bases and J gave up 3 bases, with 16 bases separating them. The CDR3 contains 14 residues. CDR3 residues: CASNTQGGNYEQYF. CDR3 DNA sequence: TGTGCCAGCAATACCCAGGGGGGTAACTACGAGCAGTACTTC.

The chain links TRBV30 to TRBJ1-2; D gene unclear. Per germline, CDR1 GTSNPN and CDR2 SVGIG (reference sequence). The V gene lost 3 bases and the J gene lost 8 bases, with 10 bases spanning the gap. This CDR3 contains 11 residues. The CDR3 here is CAWRSWAGYTF. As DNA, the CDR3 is TGTGCCTGGAGGTCTTGGGCCGGCTACACCTTC.

Here the CDR3 reads CASSQADRRYEQYF. CDR3 DNA sequence: TGTGCCAGCAGCCAAGCGGACAGGCGCTACGAGCAGTACTTC. The V gene is TRBV14, the J gene TRBJ2-7; TRBD1 matches 7 bases. The CDR3 consists of 14 residues. V was clipped by 1 base and J by 3 bases; unmatched bases: 3. Germline V gene data show CDR1 as SGHDN and CDR2 as FVKESK.

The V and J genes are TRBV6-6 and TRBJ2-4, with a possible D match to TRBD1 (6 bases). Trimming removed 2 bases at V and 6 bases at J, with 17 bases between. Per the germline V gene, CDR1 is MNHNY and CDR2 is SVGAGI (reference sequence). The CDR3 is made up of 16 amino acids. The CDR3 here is CASSYPPQGLGNIQYF. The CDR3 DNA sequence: TGTGCCAGCAGTTACCCCCCTCAGGGGTTGGGAAACATTCAGTACTTC.

The CDR3, as DNA: TGTGCCAGCAGTTCTCATGTAACCAAAACATATGGCTACACCTTC. It translates to CASSSHVTKTYGYTF. This chain links TRBV6-6 with TRBJ1-2; unclear D gene. V lost 4 bases to trimming and J lost 5 bases, with 17 bases between them. The CDR3 extends over 15 amino acids. The V gene's germline CDR1 is MNHNY and CDR2 SVGAGI (reference sequence).

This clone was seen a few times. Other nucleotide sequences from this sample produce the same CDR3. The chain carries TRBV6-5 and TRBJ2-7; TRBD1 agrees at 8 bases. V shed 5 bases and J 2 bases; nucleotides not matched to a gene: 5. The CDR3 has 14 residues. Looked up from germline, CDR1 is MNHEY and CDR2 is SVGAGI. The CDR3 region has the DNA TGTGCCAGCAGTCCTCAGGGGGCCCCCTACGAGCAGTACTTC. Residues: CASSPQGAPYEQYF.

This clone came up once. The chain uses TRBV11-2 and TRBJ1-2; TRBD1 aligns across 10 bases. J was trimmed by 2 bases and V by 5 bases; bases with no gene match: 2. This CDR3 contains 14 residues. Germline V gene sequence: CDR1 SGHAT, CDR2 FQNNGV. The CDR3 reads CASSPGQGNYGYTF. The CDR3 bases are TGTGCCAGCAGCCCGGGACAGGGGAACTATGGCTACACCTTC.

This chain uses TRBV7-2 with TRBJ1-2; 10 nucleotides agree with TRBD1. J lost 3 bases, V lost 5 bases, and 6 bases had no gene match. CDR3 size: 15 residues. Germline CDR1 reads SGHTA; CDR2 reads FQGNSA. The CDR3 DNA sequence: TGTGCCAGCAGCCCTGTGGACAGGGGGTACTATGGCTACACCTTC. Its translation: CASSPVDRGYYGYTF. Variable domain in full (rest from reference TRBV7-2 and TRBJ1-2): GAGVSQSPSNKVTEKGKDVELRCDPISGHTALYWYRQSLGQGLEFLIYFQGNSAPDKSGLPSDRFSAERTGGSVSTLTIQRTQQEDSAVYLCASSPVDRGYYGYTFGSGTRLTVV.

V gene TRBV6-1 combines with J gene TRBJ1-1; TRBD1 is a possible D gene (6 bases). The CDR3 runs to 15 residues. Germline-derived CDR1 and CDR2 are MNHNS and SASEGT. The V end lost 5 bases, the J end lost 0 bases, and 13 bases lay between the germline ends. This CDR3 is CASSNQQGLNTEAFF. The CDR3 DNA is TGTGCCAGCAGTAACCAACAGGGACTGAACACTGAAGCTTTCTTT.

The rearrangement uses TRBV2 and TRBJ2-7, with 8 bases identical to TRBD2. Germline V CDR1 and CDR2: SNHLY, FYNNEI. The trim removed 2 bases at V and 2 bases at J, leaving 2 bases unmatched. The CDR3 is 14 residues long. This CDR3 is CASSESGLAYEQYF. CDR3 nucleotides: TGTGCCAGCAGTGAATCGGGACTAGCCTACGAGCAGTACTTC.

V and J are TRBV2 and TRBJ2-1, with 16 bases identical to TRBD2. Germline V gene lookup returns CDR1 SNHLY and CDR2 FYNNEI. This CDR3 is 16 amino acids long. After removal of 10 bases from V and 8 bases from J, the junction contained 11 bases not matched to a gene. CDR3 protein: CAIPGLAGGFTDEQFF. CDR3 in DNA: TGTGCCATACCGGGACTAGCGGGGGGGTTTACCGATGAGCAGTTCTTC.

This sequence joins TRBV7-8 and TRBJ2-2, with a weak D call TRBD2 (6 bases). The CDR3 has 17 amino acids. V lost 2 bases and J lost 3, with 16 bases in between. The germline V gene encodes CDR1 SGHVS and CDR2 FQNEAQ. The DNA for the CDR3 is TGTGCCAGCAGCTTAAGTAGCGGCAGCGGCCACACCGGGGAGCTGTTTTTT. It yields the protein CASSLSSGSGHTGELFF.

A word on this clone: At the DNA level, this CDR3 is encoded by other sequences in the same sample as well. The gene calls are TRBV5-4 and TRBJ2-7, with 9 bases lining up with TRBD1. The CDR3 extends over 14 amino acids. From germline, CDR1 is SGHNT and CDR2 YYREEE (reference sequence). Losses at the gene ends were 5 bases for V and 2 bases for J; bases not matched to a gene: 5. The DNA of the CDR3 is TGTGCCAGCAGTGGGACAGGGAGCACCTACGAGCAGTACTTC. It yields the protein CASSGTGSTYEQYF. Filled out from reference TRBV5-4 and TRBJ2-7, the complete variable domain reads ETGVTQSPTHLIKTRGQQVTLRCSSQSGHNTVSWYQQALGQGPQFIFQYYREEENGRGNFPPRFSGLQFPNYSSELNVNALELDDSALYLCASSGTGSTYEQYFGPGTRLTVT.

The CDR3 here is CASSIGGTGGYNEQFF. The CDR3 nucleotides read TGTGCCAGTAGTATAGGAGGGACAGGGGGCTACAATGAGCAGTTCTTC. The V and J genes are TRBV19 and TRBJ2-1; 11 bases line up with TRBD1. Germline values: CDR1 LNHDA, CDR2 SQIVND (reference sequence). Trimming removed 1 base from V and 3 bases from J; junction bases left unmatched: 2. This CDR3 region has 16 residues.

CDR3 protein: CASSLSGGAGAGANVLTF. For the CDR3, the DNA is TGCGCCAGCAGCTTGTCAGGGGGCGCCGGAGCTGGGGCCAACGTCCTGACTTTC. V usage is TRBV5-1 and J usage is TRBJ2-6; the match to TRBD1 covers 8 bases. Looked up from germline, CDR1 is SGHRS and CDR2 is YFSETQ. This CDR3 has 18 amino acids. With V trimmed by 1 base and J by 2 bases, 8 bases remained unmatched.

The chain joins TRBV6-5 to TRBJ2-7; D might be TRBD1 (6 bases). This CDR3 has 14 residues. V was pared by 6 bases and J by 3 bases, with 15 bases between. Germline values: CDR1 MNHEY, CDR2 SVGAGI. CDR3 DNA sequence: TGTGCCAGCAGCCCTCTTATAGGGGGCTACGAGCAGTACTTC. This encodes CASSPLIGGYEQYF.

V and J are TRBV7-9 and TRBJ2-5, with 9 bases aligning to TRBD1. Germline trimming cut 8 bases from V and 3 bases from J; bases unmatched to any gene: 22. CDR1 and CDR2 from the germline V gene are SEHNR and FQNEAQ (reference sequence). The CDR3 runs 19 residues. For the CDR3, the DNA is TGTGCCAGCCGCGTTGAGGTTGGGACAGGGAAAGTGACTGAAGAGACCCAGTACTTC. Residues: CASRVEVGTGKVTEETQYF.

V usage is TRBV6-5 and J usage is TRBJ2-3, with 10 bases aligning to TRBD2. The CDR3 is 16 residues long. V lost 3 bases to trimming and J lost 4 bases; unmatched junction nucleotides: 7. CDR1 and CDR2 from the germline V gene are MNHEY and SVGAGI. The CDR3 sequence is CASSYTSGGAADTQYF. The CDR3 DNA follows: TGTGCCAGCAGTTATACCAGCGGGGGGGCTGCAGATACGCAGTATTTT.

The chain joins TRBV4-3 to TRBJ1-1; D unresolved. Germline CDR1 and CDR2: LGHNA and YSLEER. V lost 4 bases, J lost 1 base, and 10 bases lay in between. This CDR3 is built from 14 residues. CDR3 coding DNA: TGCGCCAGCAGCCTAAACAGACAGAACACTGAAGCTTTCTTT. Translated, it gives CASSLNRQNTEAFF.

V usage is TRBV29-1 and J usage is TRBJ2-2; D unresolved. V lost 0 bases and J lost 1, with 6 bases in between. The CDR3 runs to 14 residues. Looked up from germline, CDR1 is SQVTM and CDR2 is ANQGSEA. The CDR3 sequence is CSVEEHQNTGELFF. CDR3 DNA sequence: TGCAGCGTTGAAGAACATCAGAACACCGGGGAGCTGTTTTTT.

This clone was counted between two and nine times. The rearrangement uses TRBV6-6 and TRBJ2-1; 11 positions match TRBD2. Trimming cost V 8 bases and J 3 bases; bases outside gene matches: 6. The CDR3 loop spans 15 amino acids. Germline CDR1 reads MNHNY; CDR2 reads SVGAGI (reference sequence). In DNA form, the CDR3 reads TGTGCCAGCGAGCTAGCGGGGGGCCTCTACAATGAGCAGTTCTTC. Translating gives CASELAGGLYNEQFF.